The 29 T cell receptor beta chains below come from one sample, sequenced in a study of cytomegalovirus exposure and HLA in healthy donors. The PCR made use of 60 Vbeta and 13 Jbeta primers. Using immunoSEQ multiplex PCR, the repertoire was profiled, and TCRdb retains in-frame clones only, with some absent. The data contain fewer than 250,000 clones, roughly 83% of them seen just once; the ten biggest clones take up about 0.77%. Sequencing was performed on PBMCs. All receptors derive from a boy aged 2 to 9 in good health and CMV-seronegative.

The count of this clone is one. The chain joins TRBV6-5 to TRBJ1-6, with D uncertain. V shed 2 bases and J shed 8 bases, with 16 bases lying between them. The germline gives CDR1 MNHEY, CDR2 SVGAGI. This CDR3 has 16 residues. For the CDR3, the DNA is TGTGCCAGCAGTTACCCCCCCCTCCGGAGGGATTCACCCCTCCACTTT. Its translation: CASSYPPLRRDSPLHF.

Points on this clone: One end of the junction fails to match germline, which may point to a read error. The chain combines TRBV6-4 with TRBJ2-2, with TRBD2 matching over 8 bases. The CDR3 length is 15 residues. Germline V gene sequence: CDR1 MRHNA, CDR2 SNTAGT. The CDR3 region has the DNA TGTGCCAGCAGTGCTAGCGGGCAGAACACCGGGGAGCTGCTTTTT. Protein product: CASSASGQNTGELLF.

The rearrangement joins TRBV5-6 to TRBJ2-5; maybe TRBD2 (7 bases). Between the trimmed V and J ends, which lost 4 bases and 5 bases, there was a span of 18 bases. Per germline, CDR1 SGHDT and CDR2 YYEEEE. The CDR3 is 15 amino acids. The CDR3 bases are TGTGCCAGCAGCCGAGCTAGGGAGGGGGGGGAGACCCAGTACTTC. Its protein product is CASSRAREGGETQYF.

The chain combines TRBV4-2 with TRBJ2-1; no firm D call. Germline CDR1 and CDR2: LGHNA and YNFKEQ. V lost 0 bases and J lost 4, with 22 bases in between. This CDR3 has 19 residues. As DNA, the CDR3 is TGTGCCAGCAGCCAAGAAATTGACCAGACTTTGCTTCCTTACAATGAGCAGTTCTTC. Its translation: CASSQEIDQTLLPYNEQFF.

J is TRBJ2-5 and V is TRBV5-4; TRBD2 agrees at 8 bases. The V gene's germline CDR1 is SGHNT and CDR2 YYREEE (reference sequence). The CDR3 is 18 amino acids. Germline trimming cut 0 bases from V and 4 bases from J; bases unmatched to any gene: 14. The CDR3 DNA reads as TGTGCCAGCAGCTTGGAAAGCGGGAGAGGGTGGTCGGTAGAGACCCAGTACTTC. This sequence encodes CASSLESGRGWSVETQYF.

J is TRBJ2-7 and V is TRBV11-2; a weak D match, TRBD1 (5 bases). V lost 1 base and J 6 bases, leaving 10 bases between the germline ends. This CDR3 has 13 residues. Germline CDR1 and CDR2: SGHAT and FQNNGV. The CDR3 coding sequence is TGTGCCAGCAGCTTAGTGAGGCAGGGCGAGCAGTACTTC. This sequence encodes CASSLVRQGEQYF.

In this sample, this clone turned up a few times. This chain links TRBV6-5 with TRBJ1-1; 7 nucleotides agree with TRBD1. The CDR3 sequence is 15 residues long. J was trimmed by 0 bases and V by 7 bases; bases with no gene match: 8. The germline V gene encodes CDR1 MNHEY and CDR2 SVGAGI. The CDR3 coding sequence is TGTGCCAGCAATGGTAACAGGGGTATGAACACTGAAGCTTTCTTT. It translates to CASNGNRGMNTEAFF.

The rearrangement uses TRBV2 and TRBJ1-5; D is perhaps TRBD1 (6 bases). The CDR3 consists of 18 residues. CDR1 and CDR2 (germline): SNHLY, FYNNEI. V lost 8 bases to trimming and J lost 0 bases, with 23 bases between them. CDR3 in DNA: TGTGCCAGCTTCCATACCAAGAGCAGGGGAGATAGCAATCAGCCCCAGCATTTT. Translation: CASFHTKSRGDSNQPQHF.

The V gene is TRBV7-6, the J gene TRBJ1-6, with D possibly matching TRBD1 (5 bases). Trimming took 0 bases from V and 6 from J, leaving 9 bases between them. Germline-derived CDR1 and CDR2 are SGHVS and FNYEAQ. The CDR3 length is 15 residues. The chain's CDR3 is CASSLAFQGNSPLHF. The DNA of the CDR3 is TGTGCCAGCAGCTTAGCATTCCAGGGTAATTCACCCCTCCACTTT.

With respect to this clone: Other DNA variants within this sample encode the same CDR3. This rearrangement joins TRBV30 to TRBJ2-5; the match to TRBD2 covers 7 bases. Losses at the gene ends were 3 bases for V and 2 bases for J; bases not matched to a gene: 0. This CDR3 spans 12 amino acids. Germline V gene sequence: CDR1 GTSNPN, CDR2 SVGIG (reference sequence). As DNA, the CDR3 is TGTGCCTGGAGGGGAGGGCAAGAGACCCAGTACTTC. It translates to CAWRGGQETQYF.

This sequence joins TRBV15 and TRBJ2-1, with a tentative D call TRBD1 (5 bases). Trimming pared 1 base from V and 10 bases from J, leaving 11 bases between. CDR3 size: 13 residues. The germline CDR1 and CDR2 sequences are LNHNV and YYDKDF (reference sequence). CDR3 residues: CATSRAQAREQFF. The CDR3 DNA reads TGTGCCACCAGCAGAGCACAGGCAAGGGAGCAGTTCTTC.

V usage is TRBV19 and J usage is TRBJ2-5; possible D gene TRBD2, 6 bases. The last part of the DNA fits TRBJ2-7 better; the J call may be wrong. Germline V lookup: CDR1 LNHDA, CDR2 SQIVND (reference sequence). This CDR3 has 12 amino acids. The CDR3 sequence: CASSIGGGEQYF. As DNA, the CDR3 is TGTGCCAGTAGTATCGGGGGTGGCGAGCAGTACTTC.

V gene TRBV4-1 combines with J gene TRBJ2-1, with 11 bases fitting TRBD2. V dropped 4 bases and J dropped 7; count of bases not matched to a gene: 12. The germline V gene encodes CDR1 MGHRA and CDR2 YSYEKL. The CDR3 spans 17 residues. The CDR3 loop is CASSPLGLADINNEQFF. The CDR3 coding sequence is TGCGCCAGCAGCCCTCTGGGACTAGCGGACATTAATAATGAGCAGTTCTTC.

This CDR3 is CAIKGGGQYEQYF. The CDR3, as DNA: TGTGCCATCAAAGGCGGGGGGCAATATGAGCAGTACTTC. V and J are TRBV10-3 and TRBJ2-7, with 8 bases that match TRBD2. The germline V gene encodes CDR1 ENHRY and CDR2 SYGVKD. This CDR3 contains 13 residues. The trim removed 7 bases at V and 7 bases at J, leaving 9 bases unmatched.

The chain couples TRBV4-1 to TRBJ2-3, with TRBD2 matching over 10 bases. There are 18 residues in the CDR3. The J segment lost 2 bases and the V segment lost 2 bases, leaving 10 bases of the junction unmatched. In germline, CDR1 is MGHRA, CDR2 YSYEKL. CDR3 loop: CASSQTSTSGRATDTQYF. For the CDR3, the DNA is TGCGCCAGCAGCCAAACTAGTACCAGCGGGAGGGCCACAGATACGCAGTATTTT.

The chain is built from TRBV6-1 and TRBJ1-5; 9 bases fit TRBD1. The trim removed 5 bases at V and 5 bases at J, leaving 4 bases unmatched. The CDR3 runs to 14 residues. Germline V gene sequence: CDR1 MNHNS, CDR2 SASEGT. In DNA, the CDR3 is TGTGCCAGCAGTCCGGGACAGGGATATCAGCCCCAGCATTTT. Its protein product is CASSPGQGYQPQHF.

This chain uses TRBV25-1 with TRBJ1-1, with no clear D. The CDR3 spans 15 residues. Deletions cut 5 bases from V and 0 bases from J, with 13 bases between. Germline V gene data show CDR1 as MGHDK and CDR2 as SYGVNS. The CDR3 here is CASSMVSDMNTEAFF. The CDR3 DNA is TGTGCCAGCAGTATGGTTTCAGACATGAACACTGAAGCTTTCTTT.

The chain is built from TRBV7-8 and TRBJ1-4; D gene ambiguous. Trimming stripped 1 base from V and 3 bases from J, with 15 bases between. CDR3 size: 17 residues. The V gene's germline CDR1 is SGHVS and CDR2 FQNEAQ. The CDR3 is CASSLGFRVAANEKLFF. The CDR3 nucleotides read TGTGCCAGCAGCTTAGGGTTTCGGGTCGCAGCTAATGAAAAACTGTTTTTT.

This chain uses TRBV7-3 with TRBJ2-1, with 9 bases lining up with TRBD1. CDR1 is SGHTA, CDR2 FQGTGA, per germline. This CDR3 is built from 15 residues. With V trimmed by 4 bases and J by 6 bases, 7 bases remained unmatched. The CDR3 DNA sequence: TGTGCCAGCAGCTCTTGGGACAGGGAGGGCAATGAGCAGTTCTTC. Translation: CASSSWDREGNEQFF. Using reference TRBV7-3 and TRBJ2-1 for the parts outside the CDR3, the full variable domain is GAGVSQTPSNKVTEKGKYVELRCDPISGHTALYWYRQSLGQGPEFLIYFQGTGAADDSGLPNDRFFAVRPEGSVSTLKIQRTERGDSAVYLCASSSWDREGNEQFFGPGTRLTVL.

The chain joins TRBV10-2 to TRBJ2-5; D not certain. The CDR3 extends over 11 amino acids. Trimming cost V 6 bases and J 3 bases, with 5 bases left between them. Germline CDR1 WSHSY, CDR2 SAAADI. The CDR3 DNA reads TGCGCCAGCAGACGAGAAGAGACCCAGTACTTC. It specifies CASRREETQYF.

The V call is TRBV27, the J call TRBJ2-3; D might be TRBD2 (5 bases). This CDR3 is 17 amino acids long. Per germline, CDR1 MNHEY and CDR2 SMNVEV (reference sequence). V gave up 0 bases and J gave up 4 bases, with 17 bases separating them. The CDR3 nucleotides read TGTGCCAGCAGTTTATCGGGCTCCGGGAAATTAGCAGATACGCAGTATTTT. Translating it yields CASSLSGSGKLADTQYF.

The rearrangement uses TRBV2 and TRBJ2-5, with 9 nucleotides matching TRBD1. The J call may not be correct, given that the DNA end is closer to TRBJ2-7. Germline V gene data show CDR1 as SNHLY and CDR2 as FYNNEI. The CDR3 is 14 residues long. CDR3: CASSGTGGRNEQYF. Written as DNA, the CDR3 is TGTGCCAGCAGTGGTACAGGGGGCAGGAACGAGCAGTACTTC.

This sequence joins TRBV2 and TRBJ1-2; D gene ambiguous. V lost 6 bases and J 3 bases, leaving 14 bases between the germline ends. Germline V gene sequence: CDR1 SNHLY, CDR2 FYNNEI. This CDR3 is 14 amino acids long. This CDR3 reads CASSFLEKDYGYTF. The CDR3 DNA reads TGTGCCAGCAGCTTCTTGGAGAAAGACTATGGCTACACCTTC. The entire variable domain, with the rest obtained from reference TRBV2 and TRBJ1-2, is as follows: EPEVTQTPSHQVTQMGQEVILRCVPISNHLYFYWYRQILGQKVEFLVSFYNNEISEKSEIFDDQFSVERPDGSNFTLKIRSTKLEDSAMYFCASSFLEKDYGYTFGSGTRLTVV.

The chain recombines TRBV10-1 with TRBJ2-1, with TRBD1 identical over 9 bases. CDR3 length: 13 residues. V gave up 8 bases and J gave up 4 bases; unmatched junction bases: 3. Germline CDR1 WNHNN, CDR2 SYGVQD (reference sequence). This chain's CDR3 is CASSGTGYNEQFF. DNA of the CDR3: TGCGCCAGCTCCGGGACAGGGTACAATGAGCAGTTCTTC.

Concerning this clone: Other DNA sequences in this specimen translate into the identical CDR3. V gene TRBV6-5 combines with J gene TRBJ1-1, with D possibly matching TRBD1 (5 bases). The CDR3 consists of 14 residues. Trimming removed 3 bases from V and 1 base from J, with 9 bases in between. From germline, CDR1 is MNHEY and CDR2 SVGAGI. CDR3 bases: TGTGCCAGCAGTTATGGTCAGGGGAACACTGAAGCTTTCTTT. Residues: CASSYGQGNTEAFF.

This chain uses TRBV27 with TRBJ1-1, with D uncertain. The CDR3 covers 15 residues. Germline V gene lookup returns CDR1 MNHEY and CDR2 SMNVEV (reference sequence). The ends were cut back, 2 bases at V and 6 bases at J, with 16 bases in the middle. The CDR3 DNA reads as TGTGCCAGCAGTTTAGGGAGTGGGTTCACCTCTGAAGCTTTCTTT. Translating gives CASSLGSGFTSEAFF.

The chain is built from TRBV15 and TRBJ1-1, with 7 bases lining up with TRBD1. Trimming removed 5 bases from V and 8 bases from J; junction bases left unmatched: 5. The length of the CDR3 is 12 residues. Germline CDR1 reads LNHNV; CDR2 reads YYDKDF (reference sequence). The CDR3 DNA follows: TGTGCCACCAGCGTAAGGACAGGAGAAGCTTTCTTT. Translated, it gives CATSVRTGEAFF.

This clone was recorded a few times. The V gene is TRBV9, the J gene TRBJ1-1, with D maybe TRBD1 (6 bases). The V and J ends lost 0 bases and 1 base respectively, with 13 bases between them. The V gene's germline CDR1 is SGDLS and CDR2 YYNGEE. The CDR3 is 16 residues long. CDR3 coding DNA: TGTGCCAGCAGCGTAGACCGACAGGCTAAGAACACTGAAGCTTTCTTT. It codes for CASSVDRQAKNTEAFF.

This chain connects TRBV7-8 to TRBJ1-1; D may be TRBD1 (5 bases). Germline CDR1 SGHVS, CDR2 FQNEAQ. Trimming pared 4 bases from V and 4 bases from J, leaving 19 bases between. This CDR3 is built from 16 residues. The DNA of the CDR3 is TGTGCCAGCAGCTCATATAATTGGGGCGTAGGCACTGAAGCTTTCTTT. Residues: CASSSYNWGVGTEAFF. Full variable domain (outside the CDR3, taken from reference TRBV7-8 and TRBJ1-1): GAGVSQSPRYKVAKRGQDVALRCDPISGHVSLFWYQQALGQGPEFLTYFQNEAQLDKSGLPSDRFFAERPEGSVSTLKIQRTQQEDSAVYLCASSSYNWGVGTEAFFGQGTRLTVV.